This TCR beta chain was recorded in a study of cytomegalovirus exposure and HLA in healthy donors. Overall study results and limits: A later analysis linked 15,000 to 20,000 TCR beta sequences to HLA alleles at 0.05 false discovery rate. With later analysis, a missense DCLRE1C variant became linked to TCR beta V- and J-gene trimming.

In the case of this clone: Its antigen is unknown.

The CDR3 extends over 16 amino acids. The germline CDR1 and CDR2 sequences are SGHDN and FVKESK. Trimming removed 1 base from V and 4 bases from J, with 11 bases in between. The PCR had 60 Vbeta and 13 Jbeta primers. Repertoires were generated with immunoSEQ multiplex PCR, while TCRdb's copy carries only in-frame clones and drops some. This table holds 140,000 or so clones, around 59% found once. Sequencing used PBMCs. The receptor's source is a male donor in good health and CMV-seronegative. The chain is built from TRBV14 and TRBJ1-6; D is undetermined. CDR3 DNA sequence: TGTGCCAGCAGCCAAGGGGGAGGTCCGTATAATTCACCCCTCCACTTT. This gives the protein CASSQGGGPYNSPLHF. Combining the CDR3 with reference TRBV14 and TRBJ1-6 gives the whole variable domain EAGVTQFPSHSVIEKGQTVTLRCDPISGHDNLYWYRRVMGKEIKFLLHFVKESKQDESGMPNNRFLAERTGGTYSTLKVQPAELEDSGVYFCASSQGGGPYNSPLHFGNGTRLTVT.